The source of this TCR beta chain is a study of molecular identifiers for immune sequencing clone quantification. Using its own MiXCR run on the PCR reads, TCRdb lists one record per CDR3 protein. The repertoire holds a few hundred thousand distinct CDR3 sequences, with 20% to 25% as singletons. This clonotype has more than one count but fewer than ten. The CDR3 sequence is 18 residues long. CDR1 and CDR2 (germline): DFQATT, SNEGSKA (reference sequence). Losses at the gene ends were 5 bases for V and 4 bases for J; bases not matched to a gene: 11. The chain has TRBV20-1 and TRBJ2-1; TRBD2 aligns across 16 bases. The receptor was derived from a human donor in good health. Some libraries in this study had Jurkat cell RNA spiked in. Sequencing used naive CD8+ T cells from blood, with Jurkat cell RNA spiked in. The subset is: FACS-sorted CD8+CD4-CCR7+CD45RA+ naive T cells. The CDR3 loop reads CSAQAGLAGGPNYNEQFF. CDR3 nucleotide sequence: TGCAGTGCTCAAGCGGGACTAGCGGGAGGGCCGAATTACAATGAGCAGTTCTTC.